This T cell receptor (beta chain) came from a study of CXCR3-negative and CXCR3-positive naive CD8 T cells. Study-wide context: Each library gave roughly 1.6 +/- 0.3 million of around 140 million TRB reads. Study results and caveats: Against CXCR3-negative naive cells, CXCR3-positive naive cells showed more hydrophobic TRB CDR3s.

Notes on this clonotype: Its antigen is currently unknown.

Definition of naive CD8+ T cells rested on a CD45RO-CCR7+CD27+CD95- profile. Per germline, CDR1 MNHEY and CDR2 SVGEGT. This CDR3 comprises 20 residues. Through 5' RACE with UMI labels, the TRB cDNA libraries were prepared. Following a re-call of the 5' RACE reads, TCRdb has one entry per CDR3 protein and lacks DNA. This sample lists over 70,000 distinct CDR3 sequences; its ten largest clones have almost 0.55%. The chain couples TRBV6-2 or TRBV6-3 to TRBJ2-1; TCRdb's assignment of TRBD2 cannot be checked, as there is no DNA. The clonotype comes from a human donor in good health. Some clones in this sample may be carry-over from other donors' samples. The sequenced sample consisted of naive CXCR3+ CD8+ T cells from blood. The sample's subset: CD45RO-CCR7+CD27+CD95- naive CD8+ T cells expressing CXCR3 (TNR3+). CDR3 sequence: CASSPTRGLAGGISYNEQFF.